Here is one T cell receptor (beta chain) with its context. Its specific antigen is unknown. Per-base quality was not reported, and no clone a single base away is much larger than it. Whole blood was collected in K2EDTA tubes by collaborating institutions according to the institutions' own protocols. For TCRbeta analysis, collaborators shipped samples as frozen whole blood, isolated PBMCs, or DNA extracted from either of those sample types. The immunoSEQ Assay, a bias-controlled multiplex PCR, was used to amplify TCRbeta CDR3 regions from genomic DNA. The study's own analysis went as follows. The number of nucleated cells in each sample was estimated by amplification of reference gene primers within the assay. To quantify the absolute abundance of each unique TCRbeta CDR3 rearrangement, sequence reads were collapsed and filtered. Productive Simpson clonality was computed per sample as the square root of Simpson's diversity index over productive rearrangements. Not all clones reach the TCRdb copy of this immuneACCESS table, which keeps in-frame sequences only. Checked studies attribute under half of the gap to unresolved V genes and leave the rest unexplained. V, J and clone size derive from that table, while D and trimming were established from the DNA sequence. Within this sample are some 150,000 clones, with about 84% of them counted one time only. The top ten constitute over 10% of the sample.

This sample was included in a study of blood T cell repertoires in COVID-19 (dated by TCRdb to the early 2020s). For the study in its entirety: Collaborator samples came from the United States, Italy and Spain and covered acute and convalescent phases of COVID-19. The material from the prospective study consisted of cDNA or gDNA derived from T cells, B-cell-depleted T cells, or PBMCs. Deeply sampled blood TCRbeta repertoires from subjects exposed to, actively infected with, or recovered from COVID-19 were included in the dataset. A freely available public database, intended as a resource for researchers studying the immune response to SARS-CoV-2, is where the repertoires were released. The samples were drawn from two sources: the first 160 participants of the ongoing ImmuneRACE study, and 1,000 to 1,500 subjects contributed by 6 global collaborators. Nearly every sample came with metadata listing a de-identified subject ID, COVID-19 status, age in years and sex. Where available, HLA class I and class II types were taken from metadata supplied by the sample provider and were not determined by assay-based typing.

What the authors observed across the whole study: The quantity of clinical and demographic metadata differed by source and by participant and was supplied without curation.

Sequencing was carried out using peripheral blood. This receptor was obtained from a man aged 55 to 70 with active or convalescent COVID-19.

CDR3 region: CASSVVQNTEAFF. The DNA is as follows: TGTGCCAGCAGCGTAGTTCAGAACACTGAAGCTTTCTTT. The V and J genes are TRBV9 and TRBJ1-1, with no confident D gene call. CDR1 and CDR2, per the germline V gene, are SGDLS and YYNGEE. The CDR3 contains 13 residues, cysteine and phenylalanine counted. Only CDR3 DNA remains: 39 bases, in frame from the first base. V loses 0 bases of germline sequence and J loses 1 base, and the interval between the two ends is 4 bases.